This passage covers 30 T cell receptor beta chains from one sample sequenced in a study of human T cells and chemical hapten exposure. The time point is: patch test 3, about 24 weeks after DPC sensitization. Treatment indicated: therapeutic diphenylcyclopropenone sensitization with weekly scalp DPC. MiXCR, run by TCRdb on the RACE reads, gives a single entry per CDR3 protein. The sample lists approximately 88,000 distinct CDR3 sequences, about an eighth occurring once. The input for sequencing was whole blood, taken in connection with sensitization to the hapten diphenylcyclopropenone (DPC). The receptors shown here come from a woman aged 45 to 65 with alopecia areata. Some clones in this sample may be carry-over from other donors' samples.

The V call is TRBV20-1, the J call TRBJ2-7, with 11 bases matching TRBD1. The V and J ends lost 4 bases and 6 bases, in that order; junction bases with no gene match: 8. The CDR3 length is 14 residues. CDR1 DFQATT and CDR2 SNEGSKA come from the germline V gene (reference sequence). CDR3 amino acids: CSATAGTGGPEQYF. In nucleotides, the CDR3 is TGCAGTGCTACGGCCGGGACAGGGGGGCCCGAGCAGTACTTC.

This clonotype was counted a few times. This chain joins TRBV30 and TRBJ1-2, with TRBD1 matching 7 bases. The CDR3 extends over 13 amino acids. J gave up 4 bases and V 8 bases, and 10 bases lay outside the gene matches. Looked up from germline, CDR1 is GTSNPN and CDR2 is SVGIG (reference sequence). The CDR3 sequence is CAQPGQPGYGYTF. CDR3 bases: TGTGCCCAACCGGGACAGCCTGGCTATGGCTACACCTTC.

The rearrangement joins TRBV20-1 to TRBJ1-4; D might be TRBD1 (5 bases). Germline-derived CDR1 and CDR2 are DFQATT and SNEGSKA (reference sequence). This CDR3 comprises 14 residues. V lost 3 bases to trimming and J lost 0 bases, with 8 bases between them. This CDR3 reads CSARGRTTNEKLFF. In DNA form, the CDR3 reads TGCAGTGCTAGGGGACGGACAACTAATGAAAAACTGTTTTTT.

A few counts support this clonotype. This chain uses TRBV30 with TRBJ1-1; tentative D call: TRBD1 (5 bases). Trimming removed 4 bases at V and 5 bases at J, with 11 bases between. CDR3 length: 12 amino acids. Germline values: CDR1 GTSNPN, CDR2 SVGIG (reference sequence). CDR3 protein: CAWIGAWTEAFF. The CDR3 DNA reads TGTGCCTGGATCGGGGCCTGGACTGAAGCTTTCTTT. The variable domain in full, completed from reference TRBV30 and TRBJ1-1, reads SQTIHQWPATLVQPVGSPLSLECTVEGTSNPNLYWYRQAAGRGLQLLFYSVGIGQISSEVPQNLSASRPQDRQFILSSKKLLLSDSGFYLCAWIGAWTEAFFGQGTRLTVV.

Only a few counts were recorded for this clonotype. The chain links TRBV4-1 to TRBJ1-2; 7 bases line up with TRBD1. The CDR3 sequence is 16 residues long. Trimming removed 2 bases from V and 0 bases from J; junction bases left unmatched: 6. Germline V gene lookup returns CDR1 MGHRA and CDR2 YSYEKL. Here the CDR3 reads CASSQRQGPSNYGYTF. The DNA for the CDR3 is TGCGCCAGCAGCCAACGACAGGGTCCTTCTAACTATGGCTACACCTTC.

This clonotype was found a few times. The J gene is TRBJ2-1, the V gene TRBV10-2; 12 bases are a match to TRBD2. CDR1 is WSHSY, CDR2 SAAADI, per germline. V was pared by 10 bases and J by 7 bases, with 5 bases of the junction left unmatched. This CDR3 spans 13 amino acids. CDR3 region: CATRLAGENEQFF. CDR3 in DNA: TGCGCCACCCGACTAGCGGGAGAGAATGAGCAGTTCTTC.

This clonotype was picked up many times. The chain uses TRBV2 and TRBJ2-7; D gene ambiguous. Between the trimmed V and J ends, which lost 6 bases and 0 bases, there was a span of 3 bases. The CDR3 runs to 11 residues. Germline CDR1 SNHLY, CDR2 FYNNEI. The CDR3 loop is CASRVSYEQYF. CDR3 bases: TGTGCCAGCAGAGTCTCCTACGAGCAGTACTTC.

With regard to this clonotype: Possible read error: a much larger clone is one base away. The V and J genes are TRBV6-5 and TRBJ2-1; TRBD2 might be the D (7 bases). The CDR3 extends over 13 amino acids. Germline CDR1 and CDR2: MNHEY and SVGAGI. The CDR3 protein is CASGRGVNNDQFF. CDR3 in DNA: TGTGCCAGCGGGAGGGGGGTAAACAATGATCAGTTCTTC.

This clonotype came up many times. The chain joins TRBV6-5 to TRBJ2-2; D not certain. V was shortened by 7 bases and J by 1 base, with 4 bases between the two germline ends. Germline V CDR1 and CDR2: MNHEY, SVGAGI. The CDR3 length is 12 residues. The CDR3 is CASTRNTGELFF. In DNA, the CDR3 is TGTGCCAGCACTCGGAACACCGGGGAGCTGTTTTTT.

In its sample, this clonotype was seen many times. The V gene is TRBV4-1, the J gene TRBJ2-7; TRBD1 matches at 11 bases. CDR1 and CDR2 from the germline V gene are MGHRA and YSYEKL. Trimming took 2 bases from V and 2 from J; bases not matched to a gene: 5. This CDR3 contains 16 residues. This CDR3 is CASSQLGQGGTYEQYF. The CDR3 nucleotides are TGCGCCAGCAGCCAATTGGGACAGGGGGGAACCTACGAGCAGTACTTC.

Only a few counts were recorded for this clonotype. V and J are TRBV2 and TRBJ1-5; no reliable D call. Deletions cut 4 bases from V and 5 bases from J, with 9 bases between. Germline V lookup: CDR1 SNHLY, CDR2 FYNNEI. CDR3 length: 13 amino acids. The CDR3 DNA is TGTGCCAGCAGTGTCAAGGGAGATCAGCCCCAGCATTTT. Translated, it gives CASSVKGDQPQHF.

This rearrangement joins TRBV5-1 to TRBJ1-6; weak D call: TRBD1 (5 bases). Trimming took off 1 base at V and 16 bases at J, with 18 bases between the two ends. The CDR3 length is 14 residues. Germline CDR1 reads SGHRS; CDR2 reads YFSETQ. CDR3 amino acids: CASSLNPPDTALHF. The CDR3 region has the DNA TGCGCCAGCAGCTTGAATCCCCCGGACACGGCACTCCACTTT.

Only a few counts were recorded for this clonotype. This chain joins TRBV9 and TRBJ2-1, with 14 bases matching TRBD2. CDR1 is SGDLS and CDR2 is YYNGEE in the germline V gene. V lost 4 bases and J lost 8; bases outside the gene matches: 5. This CDR3 comprises 15 residues. CDR3 sequence: CASSPLTSGRDEQFF. The CDR3 region has the DNA TGTGCCAGCAGCCCGTTGACTAGCGGGAGGGATGAGCAGTTCTTC.

This clonotype came up many times. The chain recombines TRBV20-1 with TRBJ2-7, with TRBD1 matching 7 bases. This CDR3 spans 13 amino acids. Germline lookup yields CDR1 DFQATT and CDR2 SNEGSKA (reference sequence). J lost 0 bases, V lost 4 bases, and 3 bases had no gene match. The CDR3 protein is CSATGTASYEQYF. CDR3 bases: TGCAGTGCTACCGGGACAGCCTCCTACGAGCAGTACTTC.

The chain carries TRBV6-5 and TRBJ2-3; 7 bases align to TRBD2. The germline V gene has CDR1 MNHEY and CDR2 SVGAGI. Unmatched junction bases numbered 6, after V lost 6 bases and J lost 6 bases. The CDR3 length is 13 residues. The CDR3 sequence: CASSRAGEDTQYF. The CDR3 region has the DNA TGTGCCAGCAGCCGTGCGGGAGAGGATACGCAGTATTTT.

This chain connects TRBV2 to TRBJ2-2, with no clear D. The CDR3 consists of 12 residues. From germline, CDR1 is SNHLY and CDR2 FYNNEI. V was clipped by 8 bases and J by 8 bases, with 12 bases between them. The CDR3, as DNA: TGTGCCAGCGGGTCTTCGTATGGGGAGCTGTTTTTT. Amino acids: CASGSSYGELFF.

The table lists this clonotype with many counts. The rearrangement joins TRBV6-6 to TRBJ2-7; 14 nucleotides line up with TRBD2. Germline assignment: CDR1 MNHNY and CDR2 SVGAGI (reference sequence). The CDR3 spans 17 residues. J lost 6 bases, V lost 5 bases, and 12 bases had no gene match. CDR3 protein: CASSRDLPGLAGVEQYF. The CDR3 nucleotides are TGTGCCAGCAGTCGCGATTTACCGGGACTAGCGGGAGTCGAGCAGTACTTC.

The J gene is TRBJ2-1, the V gene TRBV6-1, with D perhaps given as TRBD1 or TRBD2 (6 bases each). The CDR3 has 15 amino acids. V shed 5 bases and J shed 8 bases, with 19 bases lying between them. Germline CDR1 is MNHNS and CDR2 is SASEGT. The CDR3 DNA sequence: TGTGCCAGCAGTACGGGTTTCGGGGGCTGGGATGAGCAGTTCTTC. Its translation is CASSTGFGGWDEQFF.

The chain employs TRBV5-1 and TRBJ2-3; D is unresolved. The CDR3 covers 14 residues. Trimming took off 0 bases at V and 4 bases at J, with 9 bases between the two ends. CDR1 SGHRS and CDR2 YFSETQ come from the germline V gene. The CDR3: CASSLERSPDTQYF. The DNA for the CDR3 is TGCGCCAGCAGCTTGGAGAGGAGTCCAGATACGCAGTATTTT. Supplemented by reference TRBV5-1 and TRBJ2-3, the full variable domain reads KAGVTQTPRYLIKTRGQQVTLSCSPISGHRSVSWYQQTPGQGLQFLFEYFSETQRNKGNFPGRFSGRQFSNSRSEMNVSTLELGDSALYLCASSLERSPDTQYFGPGTRLTVL.

The chain links TRBV5-6 to TRBJ1-2; no firm D call. Trimming cost V 0 bases and J 9 bases, with 9 bases left between them. The CDR3 is 12 residues long. Germline CDR1 reads SGHDT; CDR2 reads YYEEEE. CDR3 sequence (DNA): TGTGCCAGCAGCTTGGCGGGCCCTAGCTACACCTTC. Its protein is CASSLAGPSYTF.

The chain carries TRBV10-2 and TRBJ1-5, with 8 bases fitting TRBD1. The V gene end was trimmed by 7 bases and the J gene end by 6 bases; junction bases not matched to a gene: 5. CDR3 length equals 13 residues. In germline, CDR1 is WSHSY, CDR2 SAAADI. CDR3 coding DNA: TGCGCCAGCAACGACAGGGGAGGTCAGCCCCAGCATTTT. Its translation: CASNDRGGQPQHF.

This clonotype showed up just a few times. Written as DNA, the CDR3 is TGTGCCAGCACTGGGGTCGGTCGAGGCGGGGAGCTGTTTTTT. It codes for CASTGVGRGGELFF. The J gene is TRBJ2-2, the V gene TRBV6-5; D is ambiguous. The CDR3 loop spans 14 amino acids. Germline V gives CDR1 MNHEY, CDR2 SVGAGI. V lost 7 bases and J 7 bases, leaving 16 bases between the germline ends.

The sample holds a few counts of this clonotype. V usage is TRBV29-1 and J usage is TRBJ2-7; D ambiguous. This CDR3 has 13 residues. CDR1 is SQVTM, CDR2 ANQGSEA, per germline. Trimming took off 6 bases at V and 7 bases at J, with 19 bases between the two ends. CDR3 protein: CSVPLVGSREQYF. The CDR3 DNA is TGCAGCGTCCCTCTTGTCGGGTCCAGAGAGCAGTACTTC.

This clonotype was detected only a few times. V gene TRBV5-1 combines with J gene TRBJ2-1, with 9 bases aligning to TRBD2. V lost 5 bases, J lost 7 bases, and 13 bases stayed unmatched. The length of the CDR3 is 16 residues. Looked up from germline, CDR1 is SGHRS and CDR2 is YFSETQ. The CDR3: CASSRVAGVVSNEQFF. The CDR3 nucleotides are TGCGCCAGCAGTCGGGTAGCGGGAGTCGTAAGTAATGAGCAGTTCTTC.

This clonotype was observed many times. The chain recombines TRBV20-1 with TRBJ2-7, with 9 bases identical to TRBD1. The CDR3 runs 15 residues. V was clipped by 5 bases and J by 4 bases; unmatched bases: 12. Germline V gives CDR1 DFQATT, CDR2 SNEGSKA (reference sequence). The CDR3 loop reads CSAVDTGTGRYEQYF. In nucleotides, the CDR3 is TGCAGTGCTGTGGATACCGGGACAGGGAGGTACGAGCAGTACTTC.

This clonotype was found many times. The chain combines TRBV7-6 with TRBJ2-7; weak D call: TRBD2 (6 bases). This CDR3 has 15 residues. Germline CDR1 reads SGHVS; CDR2 reads FNYEAQ. V was cut by 1 base and J by 2 bases, with 12 bases left in between. The CDR3 protein is CASSLEAGIPYEQYF. CDR3 nucleotide sequence: TGTGCCAGCAGCTTAGAGGCGGGAATCCCCTACGAGCAGTACTTC. The full variable domain, rest sourced from reference TRBV7-6 and TRBJ2-7, is GAGVSQSPRYKVTKRGQDVALRCDPISGHVSLYWYRQALGQGPEFLTYFNYEAQQDKSGLPNDRFSAERPEGSISTLTIQRTEQRDSAMYRCASSLEAGIPYEQYFGPGTRLTVT.

There are many counts of this clonotype. The J gene is TRBJ2-2, the V gene TRBV5-4; no clear D. CDR1 is SGHNT and CDR2 is YYREEE in the germline V gene (reference sequence). Deletions cut 3 bases from V and 8 bases from J, with 17 bases between. This CDR3 contains 15 residues. CDR3 residues: CASSSTTGTWGELFF. CDR3 nucleotides: TGTGCCAGCAGCTCGACGACTGGAACTTGGGGGGAGCTGTTTTTT.

This clonotype was seen only a few times. This chain connects TRBV20-1 to TRBJ2-3; 14 bases are shared with TRBD2. Germline V gives CDR1 DFQATT, CDR2 SNEGSKA (reference sequence). V was pared by 3 bases and J by 0 bases, with 11 bases of the junction left unmatched. The CDR3 contains 19 residues. The CDR3 protein is CSARAGLAGDLFSTDTQYF. In nucleotides, the CDR3 is TGCAGTGCTAGGGCGGGACTAGCGGGAGACCTTTTTAGCACAGATACGCAGTATTTT.

This clonotype was observed many times. The chain employs TRBV7-9 and TRBJ2-7; no clear D gene. The CDR3 length is 12 residues. V was clipped by 4 bases and J by 2 bases, with 6 bases between them. Looked up from germline, CDR1 is SEHNR and CDR2 is FQNEAQ (reference sequence). The CDR3 protein is CASSSNPYEQYF. The CDR3 nucleotides read TGTGCCAGCAGCTCCAATCCCTACGAGCAGTACTTC.

This clonotype was observed a handful of times. The rearrangement uses TRBV29-1 and TRBJ1-1, with 9 nucleotides matching TRBD1. CDR1 is SQVTM, CDR2 ANQGSEA, per germline. The CDR3 length is 13 residues. The ends lost 7 bases at V and 4 bases at J; junction bases unmatched: 7. Written as DNA, the CDR3 is TGCAGCGCTTACAGGGGGCAGGGCACTGAAGCTTTCTTT. Its protein product is CSAYRGQGTEAFF.